Below, 30 T cell receptor beta chains from the same sample are listed, as sequenced in a study of blood T cell repertoires in COVID-19. The protocol was immunoSEQ multiplex PCR, while the TCRdb copy is restricted to in-frame clones and leaves out a portion. The profile shows 200,000 to 250,000 clones, under 85% of them singletons. Sample: PBMCs or T cells enriched from blood (not recorded which). These TCRs come from a man aged 60 to 75 who had recovered from COVID-19.

Here the CDR3 DNA reads TGCGCCAGCAGCCAAGATCTGACATCGAACACTGAAGCTTTCTTT. Translating gives CASSQDLTSNTEAFF. This rearrangement joins TRBV4-3 to TRBJ1-1; the D is unclear. This CDR3 region has 15 residues. Per the germline V gene, CDR1 is LGHNA and CDR2 is YSLEER. V lost 0 bases, J lost 1 base, and 9 bases lay in between.

This clone was observed a few times. The chain employs TRBV3-1 (or the pseudogene TRBV3-2) and TRBJ2-7, with D tentatively TRBD1 (7 bases). This CDR3 contains 15 residues. With 4 bases removed from V and 2 bases from J, the gap between germline ends came to 15 bases. Germline CDR1 and CDR2: LGHDT and YNNKEL (reference sequence). Written as DNA, the CDR3 is TGTGCCAGCAGCCTAGGGCAGGGGGGCACCTACGAGCAGTACTTC. It is translated as CASSLGQGGTYEQYF.

This clone has more than one count but fewer than ten. The chain links TRBV29-1 to TRBJ1-2; possibly TRBD1 for D (6 bases). Trimming took off 3 bases at V and 1 base at J, with 12 bases between the two ends. Per the germline V gene, CDR1 is SQVTM and CDR2 is ANQGSEA. This CDR3 has 14 residues. The CDR3 loop reads CSVEQQGINYGYTF. In DNA form, the CDR3 reads TGCAGCGTTGAGCAACAGGGTATTAACTATGGCTACACCTTC. The entire variable domain, with the rest obtained from reference TRBV29-1 and TRBJ1-2, is as follows: SAVISQKPSRDICQRGTSLTIQCQVDSQVTMMFWYRQQPGQSLTLIATANQGSEATYESGFVIDKFPISRPNLTFSTLTVSNMSPEDSSIYLCSVEQQGINYGYTFGSGTRLTVV.

This chain links TRBV7-8 with TRBJ2-7, with a tentative D call TRBD1 (6 bases). This CDR3 is built from 14 residues. Germline CDR1 SGHVS, CDR2 FQNEAQ. The V gene lost 4 bases and the J gene lost 5 bases, with 15 bases spanning the gap. CDR3 residues: CASSYGNNRDEQYF. The CDR3 DNA reads TGTGCCAGCAGCTACGGAAATAACAGGGACGAGCAGTACTTC.

This clone appeared once. This chain uses TRBV7-2 with TRBJ2-5; 7 bases are shared with TRBD1. V shed 4 bases and J 1 base; nucleotides not matched to a gene: 6. The CDR3 sequence is 15 residues long. The germline V gene encodes CDR1 SGHTA and CDR2 FQGNSA. For the CDR3, the DNA is TGTGCCAGCAGCTCGGGACAGTCCATCCAAGAGACCCAGTACTTC. Protein sequence: CASSSGQSIQETQYF.

The V and J genes are TRBV24-1 and TRBJ1-1, with D possibly being TRBD1 (5 bases). V lost 3 bases and J lost 2, with 15 bases in between. This CDR3 has 16 residues. Germline-derived CDR1 and CDR2 are KGHDR and SFDVKD. As DNA, the CDR3 is TGTGCCACCAGTGATAATCCTGGGCAGGGTAACACTGAAGCTTTCTTT. Amino acids: CATSDNPGQGNTEAFF.

The V call is TRBV7-2, the J call TRBJ1-3; 8 bases are a match to TRBD1. The CDR3 totals 15 residues. Per the germline V gene, CDR1 is SGHTA and CDR2 is FQGNSA. J lost 8 bases, V lost 5 bases, and 11 bases had no gene match. For the CDR3, the DNA is TGTGCCAGCAGCCCAGGGGGGTCAGGGGGCTACACCATATATTTT. Translating gives CASSPGGSGGYTIYF.

The rearrangement uses TRBV5-1 and TRBJ2-2; 7 bases match TRBD1. This CDR3 has 14 amino acids. V shed 4 bases and J 6 bases; nucleotides not matched to a gene: 6. Germline V gene sequence: CDR1 SGHRS, CDR2 YFSETQ. DNA of the CDR3: TGCGCCAGCAGCCGGGACAGTCTTGCCGGGGAGCTGTTTTTT. It translates to CASSRDSLAGELFF.

V is TRBV7-2 and J is TRBJ2-1, with 11 bases matching TRBD2. This CDR3 contains 16 residues. Germline values: CDR1 SGHTA, CDR2 FQGNSA. Germline trimming cut 3 bases from V and 6 bases from J; bases unmatched to any gene: 7. CDR3 bases: TGTGCCAGCAGCTTTTTCCTAGCGGGGGGTGCCAATGAGCAGTTCTTC. Encoded protein: CASSFFLAGGANEQFF.

The chain recombines TRBV20-1 with TRBJ2-2, with 10 bases fitting TRBD2. This CDR3 is built from 17 residues. The ends lost 6 bases at V and 0 bases at J; junction bases unmatched: 10. Germline CDR1 reads DFQATT; CDR2 reads SNEGSKA (reference sequence). CDR3: CSASRGAGGTNTGELFF. The CDR3 DNA follows: TGCAGTGCCAGTCGGGGAGCGGGGGGGACGAACACCGGGGAGCTGTTTTTT.

The V and J genes are TRBV5-1 and TRBJ2-3, with TRBD1 matching 7 bases. Looked up from germline, CDR1 is SGHRS and CDR2 is YFSETQ. This CDR3 has 15 amino acids. After removal of 5 bases from V and 4 bases from J, the junction contained 10 bases not matched to a gene. The CDR3 region has the DNA TGCGCCAGCAGTCCAAATCCGACAGGGCCAGATACGCAGTATTTT. It yields the protein CASSPNPTGPDTQYF.

The chain carries TRBV15 and TRBJ2-3, with 9 nucleotides matching TRBD2. This CDR3 region has 17 residues. CDR1 LNHNV and CDR2 YYDKDF come from the germline V gene (reference sequence). V shed 1 base and J 1 base; nucleotides not matched to a gene: 6. The CDR3 loop reads CATSRAQTSGRTDTQYF. CDR3 coding DNA: TGTGCCACCAGCAGAGCTCAGACTAGCGGACGCACAGATACGCAGTATTTT.

Written as DNA, the CDR3 is TGCGCCAGCAGTGATTATATAGCGGGGGTCACCGGGGAGCTGTTTTTT. Its translation: CASSDYIAGVTGELFF. The chain recombines TRBV10-2 with TRBJ2-2, with 9 bases aligning to TRBD2. CDR3 length: 16 residues. V shed 3 bases, J shed 4 bases, and the junction held 6 bases outside the gene matches. The V gene's germline CDR1 is WSHSY and CDR2 SAAADI.

The V and J genes are TRBV19 and TRBJ1-1; tentatively, D is TRBD1 (5 bases). The germline gives CDR1 LNHDA, CDR2 SQIVND (reference sequence). The V gene lost 1 base and the J gene lost 0 bases, with 12 bases spanning the gap. The CDR3 length is 16 residues. The CDR3 nucleotides read TGTGCCAGTAGTATAGCATTCGGGGGTATGAACACTGAAGCTTTCTTT. It is translated as CASSIAFGGMNTEAFF.

The rearrangement links TRBV4-2 to TRBJ1-2; no definite D call. The germline gives CDR1 LGHNA, CDR2 YNFKEQ. The CDR3 length is 18 residues. Trimming took off 0 bases at V and 2 bases at J, with 19 bases between the two ends. CDR3 DNA sequence: TGTGCCAGCAGCCAAGATCGGAGCGGGCGGGGTGAAAACTATGGCTACACCTTC. It yields the protein CASSQDRSGRGENYGYTF.

The gene calls are TRBV5-1 and TRBJ1-3; D is unresolved. Trimming removed 0 bases at V and 0 bases at J, with 13 bases between. The CDR3 consists of 17 residues. The germline CDR1 and CDR2 sequences are SGHRS and YFSETQ. The CDR3 loop is CASSLGPGTDSGNTIYF. In nucleotides, the CDR3 is TGCGCCAGCAGCTTGGGTCCAGGAACCGACTCTGGAAACACCATATATTTT.

The CDR3 region is CASSESDRSSYNSPLHF. The CDR3 DNA reads as TGTGCCAGCAGTGAAAGTGACAGGAGCTCCTATAATTCACCCCTCCACTTT. The J gene is TRBJ1-6, the V gene TRBV2, with D tentatively TRBD1 (6 bases). V was cut by 2 bases and J by 0 bases, with 11 bases left in between. CDR1 is SNHLY and CDR2 is FYNNEI in the germline V gene. The CDR3 runs 17 residues.

The rearrangement links TRBV5-6 to TRBJ1-1; a possible D gene is TRBD1 (6 bases). This CDR3 comprises 14 residues. The ends were cut back, 4 bases at V and 1 base at J, with 11 bases in the middle. Germline V gene lookup returns CDR1 SGHDT and CDR2 YYEEEE. CDR3 coding DNA: TGTGCCAGCAGCCGTAGGGGGTCGAACACTGAAGCTTTCTTT. This sequence encodes CASSRRGSNTEAFF.

The chain uses TRBV10-3 and TRBJ2-1, with TRBD2 matching 14 bases. Germline values: CDR1 ENHRY, CDR2 SYGVKD. After removal of 6 bases from V and 2 bases from J, the junction contained 0 bases not matched to a gene. The CDR3 totals 15 residues. The CDR3 region has the DNA TGTGCCATCAGGGGACTAGCGGGGGCCTACAATGAGCAGTTCTTC. Amino acids: CAIRGLAGAYNEQFF.

This chain joins TRBV5-5 and TRBJ1-4; possible D gene TRBD1, 5 bases. Germline values: CDR1 SGHKS, CDR2 YYEKEE (reference sequence). This CDR3 region has 14 residues. The V gene lost 3 bases and the J gene lost 8 bases, with 14 bases spanning the gap. CDR3 in DNA: TGTGCCAGCAGCTCCTTGGGGGGGAGGGAAAAACTGTTTTTT. Residues: CASSSLGGREKLFF.

The CDR3 loop reads CASSQYRDSSYEQYF. In nucleotides, the CDR3 is TGTGCCAGCAGCCAATACCGGGACAGCTCCTACGAGCAGTACTTC. The genes are TRBV3-1 (or the pseudogene TRBV3-2) and TRBJ2-7; 7 bases match TRBD1. The CDR3 runs 15 residues. CDR1 and CDR2 (germline): LGHDT, YNNKEL (reference sequence). V lost 2 bases, J lost 0 bases, and 4 bases stayed unmatched.

This clone was counted a few times. The rearrangement joins TRBV4-2 to TRBJ2-7; D perhaps matches TRBD2 (5 bases). Per the germline V gene, CDR1 is LGHNA and CDR2 is YNFKEQ. Deletions cut 5 bases from V and 5 bases from J, with 16 bases between. The CDR3 loop spans 14 amino acids. CDR3 sequence (DNA): TGTGCCAGCAGCAGCAATGTCCGGGGTCACGAGCAGTACTTC. It is translated as CASSSNVRGHEQYF.

The gene calls are TRBV6-6 and TRBJ1-6; D is ambiguous. The CDR3 totals 12 residues. V lost 5 bases and J lost 10, with 9 bases in between. CDR1 is MNHNY, CDR2 SVGAGI, per germline (reference sequence). CDR3 in DNA: TGTGCCAGCAGTGTGGTGGCATCACCCCTCCACTTT. Translating it yields CASSVVASPLHF.

This clone was seen a single time. The chain joins TRBV23-1 to TRBJ1-1; the match to TRBD1 covers 10 bases. TRBV23-1 is flagged as an ORF with uncertain function. CDR3 length: 14 amino acids. V trimming: 4 bases; J trimming: 1 base; junction bases outside the gene matches: 0. CDR3 loop: CASSRDRGNTEAFF. In DNA, the CDR3 is TGCGCCAGCAGTCGGGACAGGGGGAACACTGAAGCTTTCTTT.

The chain joins TRBV7-2 to TRBJ2-3; 12 bases map to TRBD2. The CDR3 runs to 17 residues. Germline trimming cut 1 base from V and 7 bases from J; bases unmatched to any gene: 9. The germline gives CDR1 SGHTA, CDR2 FQGNSA. The CDR3 spells CASSLVVTSGGWNTQYF. The DNA of the CDR3 is TGTGCCAGCAGCTTAGTGGTGACTAGCGGGGGATGGAATACGCAGTATTTT.

The V gene is TRBV24-1, the J gene TRBJ1-3; possible D gene TRBD1, 5 bases. Germline V gene sequence: CDR1 KGHDR, CDR2 SFDVKD. The CDR3 runs 15 residues. V shed 3 bases and J shed 0 bases, with 8 bases lying between them. CDR3 coding DNA: TGTGCCACCAGTGATACTACAGGCTCTGGAAACACCATATATTTT. It codes for CATSDTTGSGNTIYF.

The CDR3 coding sequence is TGTGCCAGCAGCTTAGTTAGGGGGCCACCGGACTCACCCCTCCACTTT. Residues: CASSLVRGPPDSPLHF. The J gene is TRBJ1-6, the V gene TRBV11-2; 7 bases line up with TRBD1. Germline lookup yields CDR1 SGHAT and CDR2 FQNNGV. CDR3 length equals 16 residues. J was trimmed by 10 bases and V by 1 base; bases with no gene match: 10. Together with reference TRBV11-2 and TRBJ1-6, the CDR3 gives the full variable domain: EAGVAQSPRYKIIEKRQSVAFWCNPISGHATLYWYQQILGQGPKLLIQFQNNGVVDDSQLPKDRFSAERLKGVDSTLKIQPAKLEDSAVYLCASSLVRGPPDSPLHFGNGTRLTVT.

This chain connects TRBV21-1 to TRBJ1-2; the table's TRBD1 call for D was not verified on the DNA. TRBV21-1 is deemed a pseudogene. There are 14 residues in the CDR3. The CDR3 reads CASSIQGNNYGYTF. The CDR3 region has the DNA TGTGCCAGCAGCATCCAGGGAAACAACTATGGCTACACCTTC.

This rearrangement joins TRBV7-8 to TRBJ1-1; maybe TRBD1 (6 bases). The CDR3 sequence is 17 residues long. Trimming removed 1 base at V and 4 bases at J, with 19 bases between. Germline V CDR1 and CDR2: SGHVS, FQNEAQ. CDR3 region: CASSLVGRQVAFTEAFF. CDR3 DNA sequence: TGTGCCAGCAGCTTAGTCGGTCGACAGGTTGCCTTCACTGAAGCTTTCTTT.

The V gene is TRBV9, the J gene TRBJ2-1; 7 nucleotides align to TRBD2. The CDR3 totals 15 residues. The V and J ends lost 3 bases and 4 bases, in that order; junction bases with no gene match: 7. Germline CDR1 is SGDLS and CDR2 is YYNGEE. CDR3 nucleotides: TGTGCCAGCAGCGCTGCGGGAGACAAATACAATGAGCAGTTCTTC. Protein: CASSAAGDKYNEQFF.